This is a list of T cell receptor delta chains from one sample in a study of γδ T cells in repeated Plasmodium falciparum infection. TCRdb re-called the multiplex PCR reads with CATT. In the table there are roughly 93,000 delta-chain clones, under 1.5% of which are singletons. The sample was gamma-delta T cells from blood. These receptors were taken from a pool of human donors (malaria-infected and uninfected, not separated). The CDR3 runs from the conserved cysteine through the conserved F or W. The D gene is left open where the match is weak. Clone size appears in some rows only: once, few, many, or a class for an expanded clone.

>TRDD3|TRDV1|-|TRDJ1
TGTGCTCTTGGTATTTGGGGGGGATACTTAGACACCGATAAACTCATCTTT
CALGIWGGYLDTDKLIF
>TRDD3|TRDV2|medium-sized|TRDJ3
TGTGCCTGTGACAGACTGGGGGACCTCTCCTGGGACACCCGACAGATGTTTTTC
CACDRLGDLSWDTRQMFF
>TRDD3|TRDV1|many|TRDJ2
TGTGCTCTTGGGGGGTACTGGGGGATAACAGCACAACTCTTCTTT
CALGGYWGITAQLFF
>-|TRDV1|few|TRDJ1
TGTGCTCTTGGGGGACTGGGCCATGAGATTCCTGCTTTTACCGATAAACTCATCTTT
CALGGLGHEIPAFTDKLIF
>TRDD3|TRDV1|many|TRDJ1
TGTGCTCTTGGGGAACATCGGTGGGGCAAGCAGTACTGGGGGATACTCCTTAACACCGATAAACTCATCTTT
CALGEHRWGKQYWGILLNTDKLIF
>TRDD3|TRDV1|many|TRDJ3
TGTGCTCTTGGGGAAAAGTTACTGGGGGATATATGGGACACCCGACAGATGTTTTTC
CALGEKLLGDIWDTRQMFF
>-|TRDV1|many|TRDJ1
TGTGCTCTTGGGGAATCTTACTTCCTACACTTCAGGTGGGGGATCGGGTACACCGATAAACTCATCTTT
CALGESYFLHFRWGIGYTDKLIF
>-|TRDV1|few|TRDJ1
TGTGCTCTTGGGGATTTGGCCTTCCTAAGGACTGGGGGGTCACGCCTCACCGATAAACTCACCTTT
CALGDLAFLRTGGSRLTDKLTF
>TRDD3|TRDV3|many|TRDJ1
TGTGCCTCCCGGCCAATTGTACTGGGGGATATTTTCTACACCGATAAACTCATCTTT
CASRPIVLGDIFYTDKLIF
>TRDD3|TRDV1|many|TRDJ2
TGTGCTCTTGGGGGACCTGAGCTCCTCCCTTCTTACTGGGGGATACTTACCCAGACAGCACAACTCTTCTTT
CALGGPELLPSYWGILTQTAQLFF
>-|TRDV1|many|TRDJ2
TGTGCTCTTGGCGGGGGACCTCTAGGTTTGACAGCACAACTCTTCTTT
CALGGGPLGLTAQLFF
>TRDD3|TRDV1|many|TRDJ1
TGTGCTCTTGGGGACGACGAGCGGGGGAAGTGGGGGATCGGCGGTAAACTCATCTTT
CALGDDERGKWGIGGKLIF
>-|TRDV2|many|TRDJ1
TGTGCCTGTGACGAACTTATCCCCTTAGGGGGTCACACCGATAAACTCATCTTT
CACDELIPLGGHTDKLIF
>TRDD3|TRDV1|medium-sized|TRDJ3
TGTGCTCTTGGGAAGGGAGTACTGGGGGATTACTCCTGGGACACCCGACAGATGTTTTTC
CALGKGVLGDYSWDTRQMFF
>TRDD3|TRDV3|many|TRDJ1
TGTGCCTTCACCCGCTCCCCACGAGGGATACCCGATAAACTCATCTTT
CAFTRSPRGIPDKLIF
>TRDD3|TRDV1|many|TRDJ1
TGTGCTCTTGGGGAAAGTGGAACCTTCCTGGGGTACTGGGGGATATCAAACACCGATAAACTCATCTTT
CALGESGTFLGYWGISNTDKLIF
>TRDD3|TRDV1|many|TRDJ1
TGTGCTCTTGGGGATTTCCTCGGGGATACGTACACCGATAAACTCATCTTT
CALGDFLGDTYTDKLIF
>-|TRDV3|many|TRDJ2
TGTGCCTTTAGTGGGGGGGTTGCTTTGACAGCACAACTCTTCTTT
CAFSGGVALTAQLFF
>TRDD2|TRDV1|many|TRDJ1
TGTGCTCTTGGGGAACTCCCTTCCTACGGGTTCCGTAGGTACACCGATAAACTCATCTTT
CALGELPSYGFRRYTDKLIF
>TRDD3|TRDV1|many|TRDJ3
TGTGCTCTTGGGGAGGGCCTTCCTACTAACTGGGGGATACCGGACTGGGACACCCGACAGATGTTTTTC
CALGEGLPTNWGIPDWDTRQMFF
>TRDD3|TRDV1|many|TRDJ1
TGTGCTCTTGGGAGCTGGGGGATTGCTACCGATAAACTCATCTTT
CALGSWGIATDKLIF
>TRDD3|TRDV1|medium-sized|TRDJ1
TGTGCTCTTGGGGACCCCCCTAGAGGGCTGGGGGATACGATGCGCACCGATAAACTCATCTTT
CALGDPPRGLGDTMRTDKLIF
>TRDD3|TRDV1|many|TRDJ1
TGTGCTCTTGGGGATCCAAGGTTGCTCTCCGGGGGATCCTCAATGTACACCGATAAACTCATCTTT
CALGDPRLLSGGSSMYTDKLIF
>-|TRDV2|many|TRDJ3
TGTGCCTGTGACAAAGTACTGGGCGATATAAGCTCCTGGGACACCCGACAGATGTTTTTC
CACDKVLGDISSWDTRQMFF
>-|TRDV1|medium-sized|TRDJ1
TGTGCTCTTGGGGATACTTATCTCAGGGGGACCCGTCCGTACACCGATAAACTCATCTTT
CALGDTYLRGTRPYTDKLIF
>TRDD3|TRDV3|-|TRDJ1
TGTGCCGAATACTTCCATTGCCCCTCCCTGAACTGGGGGATCGAGAGTCAATCCGATAAACTCATCTTT
CAEYFHCPSLNWGIESQSDKLIF
>-|TRDV1|many|TRDJ1
TGTGCTCTTGGGGTGCCCCACTTTGGTCTGAAACTCATCTTT
CALGVPHFGLKLIF
>-|TRDV2|many|TRDJ1
TGTGCCTGTGACCCTATCGGAATGTACACCGATAAACTCATCTTT
CACDPIGMYTDKLIF
>TRDD3|TRDV2|many|TRDJ3
TGTGCCTGTGACACCCTGGGATTGGGGGATACGCTGAAGGATACCCGACAGATGTTTTTC
CACDTLGLGDTLKDTRQMFF
>TRDD2|TRDV1|many|TRDJ1
TGTGCTCTTGGGGAACCCCTTCCTACAACTCGCTGGGCCGAGTACACCGATAAACTCATCTTT
CALGEPLPTTRWAEYTDKLIF
>TRDD3|TRDV1|many|TRDJ1
TGTGCTCTTGGGGATAATCCTACTTGGGTTGGCTGGGGGATACGCTCCGATAAACTCATCTTT
CALGDNPTWVGWGIRSDKLIF
>-|TRDV1|many|TRDJ1
TGTGCTCTTGGGGAGATGAACGTTCTACATCCAAAAGGTTTCAACTGGGACATAGCAAGTCAGACCGATAAACTCATCTTT
CALGEMNVLHPKGFNWDIASQTDKLIF
>TRDD3|TRDV1|many|TRDJ1
TGTGCTCTTGGGGGACTACCGTACTGGGGGATAACCCACAGCGATAAACTCATCTTT
CALGGLPYWGITHSDKLIF
>TRDD3|TRDV1|many|TRDJ1
TGTGCTCTTGGGGGGCTTCCTACCTGGGGGATACAGATTACTACCGATAAACTCATCTTT
CALGGLPTWGIQITTDKLIF
>TRDD3|TRDV1|-|TRDJ1
TGTGCTCTTGGGGACATTCCTAGATGGGGGGATACGGGTCACGTCTCCGATAAACTCATCTTT
CALGDIPRWGDTGHVSDKLIF
>TRDD3|TRDV1|-|TRDJ1
TGTGCTCTTGGGGAGGAAACAGGGCTGGGGGAGATTTATCTGTACGCCGATAAACTCATCTTT
CALGEETGLGEIYLYADKLIF
>-|TRDV1|medium-sized|TRDJ1
TGTGCTCTTGGAGAGCCTTTTCCTCCTTACACCGATAAACTCATCTTT
CALGEPFPPYTDKLIF
>TRDD3|TRDV2|many|TRDJ3
TGTGCCTGTGACGCTCGTACTGGGGGATACAACTCCTGGGACACCCGACAGATGTTTTTC
CACDARTGGYNSWDTRQMFF
>TRDD3|TRDV1|many|TRDJ1
TGTGCTCTTGGGGAACTAGTCCAACTGGGGGATACGACCTTAGAGGGCACCGATAAACTCATCTTT
CALGELVQLGDTTLEGTDKLIF
>-|TRDV1|many|TRDJ1
TGTGCTCTTGGGGAACTTAATGGGCGTCCTACGTGTAAAGGGGTTCTGAACACCGATAAACTCATCTTT
CALGELNGRPTCKGVLNTDKLIF
>TRDD3|TRDV2|many|TRDJ1
TGTGCCTGTGCCACCAAACTGGGGGATACGCTGTACACCGATAAACTCATCTTT
CACATKLGDTLYTDKLIF
>TRDD3|TRDV1|many|TRDJ1
TGTGCTCTTGGGGAATCATCCTACCTACTGGGGGACAACCACACCGATAAACTCATCTTT
CALGESSYLLGDNHTDKLIF
>TRDD3|TRDV2|many|TRDJ3
TGTGCCTGTGACAGTACTGGGGGATACTCGGGCTCCTGGGACACCCGACAGATGTTTTTC
CACDSTGGYSGSWDTRQMFF
>TRDD3|TRDV1|many|TRDJ1
TGTGCTCTTGGGGAATCTCCGTCCTTTGGACTGGGGGCACCGTATAAACTCATCTTT
CALGESPSFGLGAPYKLIF
>-|TRDV1|few|TRDJ1
TGTGCTCTTGGGGAAACCGTTAAGGTGGGGATTTCTACCGATAAACTCATCTTT
CALGETVKVGISTDKLIF
>-|TRDV1|many|TRDJ1
TGTGCTCTTGGGGAAGCTCCTCTTGGGGACTACAACACCGATAAACTCATCTTT
CALGEAPLGDYNTDKLIF
>TRDD3|TRDV1|many|TRDJ1
TGTGCTCTTGGGGAACTAGTTTCCCATGTACTGGGGATTTGTCCTACCGATAAACTCATCTTT
CALGELVSHVLGICPTDKLIF